This is a list of T cell receptor beta chains from one sample in a study of response to subunit inactivated influenza vaccine. Each CDR3 protein gets one entry after TCRdb re-called the RT-PCR reads with MiXCR. This sample has 530,000 or so distinct CDR3 sequences; 12% to 15% occur once, and the top ten carry around 10%. Sample: PBMCs from blood, taken roughly 12 days after vaccination. The receptors here all came from a man in his forties or fifties who received an inactivated influenza vaccine. Each CDR3 is given with its conserved first and last residue. D genes are given only for firm matches. Not all rows give a size; the values are once, few, many and, for expanded clones, a class.

TRBD1	TRBV27	TRBJ2-2	NA	TGTGCCAGCAGTTTATCGGCAGGGGGGAACACCGGGGAGCTGTTTTTT	CASSLSAGGNTGELFF
TRBD2	TRBV29-1	TRBJ2-3	few	TGCAGCGTTGCACACTGGGGGGGTACAGATACGCAGTATTTT	CSVAHWGGTDTQYF
TRBD2	TRBV20-1	TRBJ2-1	many	TGCAGTGCTAGAGGCCTCTGGGGGAGGGCCACGGCTGAGCAGTTCTTC	CSARGLWGRATAEQFF
NA	TRBV3-1	TRBJ2-7	few	TGTGCCAGCAGCCCAACCACCAAAGGGCTCGAGCAGTACTTC	CASSPTTKGLEQYF
TRBD1	TRBV7-9	TRBJ2-7	NA	TGTGCCAGCAGCCGGCCGGGACAGGCGTCCTACGAGCAGTACTTC	CASSRPGQASYEQYF
TRBD2	TRBV4-1	TRBJ2-2	NA	TGCGCCAGCAGCCAAGCTCCACTAGCGGCCGGGGAGCTGTTTTTT	CASSQAPLAAGELFF
NA	TRBV12-3/TRBV12-4	TRBJ1-2	many	TGTGCCAGCAGTAGACCGTCCAATGGGTATGGCTACACCTTC	CASSRPSNGYGYTF
TRBD1	TRBV6-2/TRBV6-3	TRBJ1-2	NA	TGTGCCAGCAGAAACCCGGGACAGGGGCTTGGTGGCTACACCTTC	CASRNPGQGLGGYTF
TRBD2	TRBV7-2	TRBJ2-7	few	TGTGCCAGCAGCAACGGGAGGGCCTACGAGCAGTACTTC	CASSNGRAYEQYF
NA	TRBV7-2	TRBJ2-3	NA	TGTGCCAGCACCTCGTTTACAGATACGCAGTATTTT	CASTSFTDTQYF
NA	TRBV12-3/TRBV12-4	TRBJ2-1	NA	TGTGCCAGCACAGGGGAGCACTACAATGAGCAGTTCTTC	CASTGEHYNEQFF
NA	TRBV12-3/TRBV12-4	TRBJ2-1	NA	TGTGCCAGCAGTTCTTGGGGGGACTACAATGAGCAGTTCTTC	CASSSWGDYNEQFF
NA	TRBV5-1	TRBJ2-3	NA	TGCGCCAGCAGCTTGTCCCGGAGGACTTTAGTTGCAGATACGCAGTATTTT	CASSLSRRTLVADTQYF
TRBD2	TRBV6-5	TRBJ2-2	few	TGTGCCAGCAGTTACGGGTTTAGCGGGAGGGTCGGGGAGCTGTTTTTT	CASSYGFSGRVGELFF
NA	TRBV9	TRBJ2-7	NA	TGTGCCAGCAGCGTGAGGGGGAGTGGGGCCTACGAGCAGTACTTC	CASSVRGSGAYEQYF
TRBD2	TRBV11-2	TRBJ2-5	NA	TGTGCCAGCAGCTTAGGACTAGCGGGGTCAGGGACCCAGTACTTC	CASSLGLAGSGTQYF
TRBD2	TRBV29-1	TRBJ2-3	few	TGCAGCGTTGAGCATGGCGGGAGGAACACAGATACGCAGTATTTT	CSVEHGGRNTDTQYF
TRBD2	TRBV4-3	TRBJ2-7	NA	TGCGCCAGCAGACAAACTAGCGGGGGGGCCTACGAGCAGTACTTC	CASRQTSGGAYEQYF
NA	TRBV5-6	TRBJ2-7	few	TGTGCCAGCAGCTCAGGGGAAATAAGAAACAACGAGCAGTACTTC	CASSSGEIRNNEQYF
TRBD1	TRBV19	TRBJ2-7	few	TGTGCCAGTAGTAATACGGGACAGGGGGAGTACTACGAGCAGTACTTC	CASSNTGQGEYYEQYF
NA	TRBV29-1	TRBJ2-7	NA	TGCAGCGTTGGATTCCTAGCGAGAACCTCCTACGAGCAGTACTTC	CSVGFLARTSYEQYF
NA	TRBV20-1	TRBJ2-7	NA	TGCAGTGCTAGTTCGTCTCAGATCGGGTACGAGCAGTACTTC	CSASSSQIGYEQYF
NA	TRBV11-2	TRBJ1-2	many	TGTGCCAGCAGCTTAGGGCACCAAGCCCACACCTTC	CASSLGHQAHTF
NA	TRBV29-1	TRBJ1-2	NA	TGCAGCGTTGAAAGCAGGGCCTATGGCTACACCTTC	CSVESRAYGYTF
TRBD2	TRBV5-5	TRBJ2-7	few	TGTGCCAGCAGCTTGGCCGGGGGGGGTACGGGCTACGAGCAGTACTTC	CASSLAGGGTGYEQYF
NA	TRBV28	TRBJ2-6	NA	TGTGCCAGCAGTACCGGAGGGGCCCCTGGGGCCAACGTCCTGACTTTC	CASSTGGAPGANVLTF
TRBD2	TRBV13	TRBJ2-2	NA	TGTGCCAGCAGCTTAGGCCAGGGACTAGCGGCCGGGGAGCTGTTTTTT	CASSLGQGLAAGELFF
TRBD2	TRBV7-3	TRBJ2-1	NA	TGTGCCAGCAGCCGCGGGGGAGCGGGGGTTCTGGGCTTCTACAATGAGCAGTTCTTC	CASSRGGAGVLGFYNEQFF
NA	TRBV12-3/TRBV12-4	TRBJ2-1	NA	TGTGCCAGCAGTTCCGTGTCCTACAATGAGCAGTTCTTC	CASSSVSYNEQFF
NA	TRBV9	TRBJ2-2	few	TGTGCCAGCAGCGTAGATCACACCGGGGAGCTGTTTTTT	CASSVDHTGELFF
NA	TRBV10-3	TRBJ2-7	NA	TGTGCCATCAGTGAGTCGGTAGAGCAGTACTTC	CAISESVEQYF
NA	TRBV5-5	TRBJ2-7	NA	TGTGCCAGCAGCTTTGGCAGGGAATCCGAGCAGTACTTC	CASSFGRESEQYF
NA	TRBV7-8	TRBJ2-3	few	TGTGCCAGCAGCCTGGCGGAGGGCACAGATACGCAGTATTTT	CASSLAEGTDTQYF
NA	TRBV3-1	TRBJ1-1	NA	TGTGCCAGCAGCCGACCAGGGGCGCAAGCTGAAGCTTTCTTT	CASSRPGAQAEAFF
NA	TRBV12-3/TRBV12-4	TRBJ2-5	few	TGTGCCAGCAGTGGGGAAGTTGGCCAAGAGACCCAGTACTTC	CASSGEVGQETQYF
TRBD2	TRBV28	TRBJ2-7	many	TGTGCCAGCAGAAATAGCGGGAGGGGATACGAGCAGTACTTC	CASRNSGRGYEQYF
NA	TRBV7-9	TRBJ2-2	NA	TGTGCCAGCAGCCGTATGACGGGGAGGCCCCACACCGGGGAGCTGTTTTTT	CASSRMTGRPHTGELFF
TRBD2	TRBV11-2	TRBJ2-6	NA	TGTGCCAGCAGCTTAGGCGGACTAGCGGCCTCTGGGGCCAACGTCCTGACTTTC	CASSLGGLAASGANVLTF
TRBD2	TRBV20-1	TRBJ2-7	NA	TGCAGTGCTATTAATCTTGTAGGACTAGCGTTCGAGCAGTACTTC	CSAINLVGLAFEQYF
NA	TRBV10-3	TRBJ1-2	NA	TGTGCCATCAGTGAGTCCGGCTTGTATGGCTACACCTTC	CAISESGLYGYTF
NA	TRBV3-1	TRBJ2-7	NA	TGTGCCAGCAGCCAAGACTACGGGGGCCTGCGCGGGTCCTACGAGCAGTACTTC	CASSQDYGGLRGSYEQYF
NA	TRBV10-3	TRBJ1-5	few	TGTGCCATCAGTGTGGGGCAGCCCGATCAGCCCCAGCATTTT	CAISVGQPDQPQHF
NA	TRBV28	TRBJ2-7	NA	TGTGCCAGCAGTTCCCTCCCCGGTTCGGCGTCCTACGAGCAGTACTTC	CASSSLPGSASYEQYF
NA	TRBV5-4	TRBJ2-5	NA	TGTGCCAGCAGCTTGGCTCTTGGTCAGGCCCAAGAGACCCAGTACTTC	CASSLALGQAQETQYF
NA	TRBV29-1	TRBJ2-7	few	TGCAGCGTTGCTACCCCCGGGTTCTCCTACGAGCAGTACTTC	CSVATPGFSYEQYF
NA	TRBV20-1	TRBJ2-7	NA	TGCAGTGCTAGTCAAAGGAACTACGAGCAGTACTTC	CSASQRNYEQYF
NA	TRBV6-2/TRBV6-3	TRBJ1-5	NA	TGTGCCAGCAGTTTCATCCGTGCGAGAGGTAGCAATCAGCCCCAGCATTTT	CASSFIRARGSNQPQHF
TRBD1	TRBV5-4	TRBJ1-1	NA	TGTGCCAGCAGCTTGGGGACAGGGCGGAATGAAGCTTTCTTT	CASSLGTGRNEAFF
NA	TRBV4-2	TRBJ2-5	NA	TGTGCCAGCAGCCCTACCCTGGGGGGTCAAGAGACCCAGTACTTC	CASSPTLGGQETQYF
NA	TRBV5-1	TRBJ2-7	many	TGTGCCAGCAGTTTGGACAATTACGAGCAGTACTTC	CASSLDNYEQYF
NA	TRBV20-1	TRBJ1-2	few	TGCAGTGCCGGCGAGGGAGCAGCTAACTATGGCTACACCTTC	CSAGEGAANYGYTF
NA	TRBV12-3/TRBV12-4	TRBJ1-1	NA	TGTGCCAGCAGTTACGCGGCAGCGAACACTGAAGCTTTCTTT	CASSYAAANTEAFF
NA	TRBV4-1	TRBJ1-5	NA	TGCGCCAGCAGCCAGAGGCTTGTGGGCGGGGGAGGGGTGGACAATCAGCCCCAGCATTTT	CASSQRLVGGGGVDNQPQHF
NA	TRBV15	TRBJ1-5	NA	TGTGCCACCAGCAGCTCGGGCGGAGGGGTCCGATATAGCAATCAGCCCCAGCATTTT	CATSSSGGGVRYSNQPQHF
NA	TRBV19	TRBJ1-5	NA	TGTGCCAGTAGTCAACAGGGTCCCAATCAGCCCCAGCATTTT	CASSQQGPNQPQHF